This TCR beta chain appears in the sequencing data of a study of T-cell reconstitution after alpha-beta-depleted transplantation in children. Construction of the TCRbeta library involved unique molecular identifiers. TCRdb re-derived calls from the PCR reads in MiXCR, one entry per CDR3 protein. The sample has under 300,000 distinct CDR3 sequences, 11% seen once; the top ten hold about 25%. At least ten counts were recorded for this clonotype. Sequencing was performed on peripheral blood, taken 180 days after TCRalphabeta/CD19-depleted stem cell transplant. This sequence was found in a male patient aged 2 to 9 who had a stem cell transplant for chronic granulomatous disease, so the T cells may come from the graft donor.

The CDR3 reads CASSLSGTSVQETQYF. The CDR3 region has the DNA TGTGCCAGCAGCTTATCCGGGACTTCAGTCCAAGAGACCCAGTACTTC. The chain joins TRBV7-3 to TRBJ2-5; D is perhaps TRBD2 (6 bases). Between the trimmed V and J ends, which lost 2 bases and 1 base, there was a span of 14 bases. The CDR3 runs to 16 residues. The germline gives CDR1 SGHTA, CDR2 FQGTGA.